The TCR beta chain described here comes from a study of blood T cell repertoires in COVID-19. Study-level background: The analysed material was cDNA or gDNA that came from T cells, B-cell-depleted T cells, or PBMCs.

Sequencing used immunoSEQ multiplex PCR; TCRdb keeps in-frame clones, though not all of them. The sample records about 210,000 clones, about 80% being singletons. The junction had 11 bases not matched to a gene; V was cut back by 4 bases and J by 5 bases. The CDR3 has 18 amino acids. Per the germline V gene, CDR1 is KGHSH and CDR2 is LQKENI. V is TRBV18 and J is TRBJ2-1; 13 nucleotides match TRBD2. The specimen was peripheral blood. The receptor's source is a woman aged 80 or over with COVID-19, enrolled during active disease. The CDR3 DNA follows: TGTGCCAGCTCACGATCGCAACTAGCGGGAGGGTCCAACAATGAGCAGTTCTTC. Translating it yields CASSRSQLAGGSNNEQFF.